The 24 T cell receptor beta chains listed next were all sequenced from one sample in a study of OX40 agonist ivuxolimab in advanced cancers. Generated by immunoSEQ multiplex PCR, the TCRdb table keeps only in-frame clones and is missing some. Of under 50,000 clones in the sample, about 92% were seen once. The sequenced sample was CD4+ or CD8+ T cells sorted from blood, obtained in a trial of the OX40 agonist ivuxolimab. All receptors derive from an adult with an advanced solid tumor such as melanoma, head and neck, liver or kidney cancer.

CDR3 bases: TGTGCCAGCAGCCCGACTAGCGGGAGGGGCGAGACCCAGTACTTC. It is translated as CASSPTSGRGETQYF. J is TRBJ2-5 and V is TRBV6-6; 14 nucleotides agree with TRBD2. The V and J ends lost 6 bases and 5 bases, in that order; junction bases with no gene match: 5. This CDR3 contains 15 residues. Germline CDR1 MNHNY, CDR2 SVGAGI (reference sequence).

The chain links TRBV6-1 to TRBJ1-2, with D perhaps matching TRBD1 (6 bases). Germline loops: CDR1 MNHNS, CDR2 SASEGT. CDR3 length equals 14 residues. Trimming cost V 8 bases and J 3 bases, with 16 bases left between them. Here the CDR3 DNA reads TGTGCCAGCGAACTTAGGACAGCCTACTATGGCTACACCTTC. This encodes CASELRTAYYGYTF.

This chain links TRBV27 with TRBJ1-1; D remains ambiguous. In germline, CDR1 is MNHEY, CDR2 SMNVEV (reference sequence). The CDR3 has 13 amino acids. V gave up 7 bases and J gave up 0 bases, with 9 bases separating them. The CDR3 DNA follows: TGTGCCAGCAAGCAGACGTTGAACACTGAAGCTTTCTTT. This codes for CASKQTLNTEAFF.

V usage is TRBV7-9 and J usage is TRBJ2-1; D not resolved. There are 15 residues in the CDR3. V lost 5 bases, J lost 1 base, and 12 bases lay in between. Per germline, CDR1 SEHNR and CDR2 FQNEAQ (reference sequence). The CDR3 reads CASSALLGSYNEQFF. The CDR3 region has the DNA TGTGCCAGCAGCGCTCTATTAGGATCCTACAATGAGCAGTTCTTC.

The chain carries TRBV28 and TRBJ1-4, with D possibly TRBD1 on 6 matching bases. Germline CDR1 MDHEN, CDR2 SYDVKM. V lost 6 bases, J lost 4 bases, and 12 bases lay in between. There are 14 residues in the CDR3. The CDR3 nucleotides read TGTGCCAGCAGCCTGGACAGACTTAATGAAAAACTGTTTTTT. It codes for CASSLDRLNEKLFF.

This clone was observed a few times. The chain employs TRBV19 and TRBJ2-3; TRBD1 is a possible D gene (6 bases). The CDR3 contains 15 residues. Germline V CDR1 and CDR2: LNHDA, SQIVND (reference sequence). The V end lost 3 bases, the J end lost 0 bases, and 10 bases lay between the germline ends. The CDR3 sequence: CASSMGAASTDTQYF. The CDR3 DNA sequence: TGTGCCAGTAGTATGGGGGCTGCTAGCACAGATACGCAGTATTTT.

The rearrangement uses TRBV27 and TRBJ1-2; 7 nucleotides agree with TRBD1. CDR1 MNHEY and CDR2 SMNVEV come from the germline V gene (reference sequence). With V trimmed by 3 bases and J by 6 bases, 7 bases remained unmatched. CDR3 size: 14 residues. The CDR3 spells CASSFGAGGHGYTF. DNA for the CDR3: TGTGCCAGCAGTTTCGGGGCAGGGGGTCATGGCTACACCTTC.

This clone has a single count. The rearrangement joins TRBV25-1 to TRBJ2-1; D possibly corresponds to TRBD2 (6 bases). The germline CDR1 and CDR2 sequences are MGHDK and SYGVNS. V was clipped by 1 base and J by 7 bases, with 14 bases between them. The length of the CDR3 is 15 residues. CDR3 residues: CASSESGGVGNEQFF. CDR3 nucleotide sequence: TGTGCCAGCAGTGAATCCGGGGGAGTAGGTAATGAGCAGTTCTTC.

This chain joins TRBV7-3 and TRBJ2-1, with 12 bases lining up with TRBD2. With V trimmed by 6 bases and J by 1 base, 4 bases remained unmatched. The CDR3 has 16 amino acids. The V gene's germline CDR1 is SGHTA and CDR2 FQGTGA. This CDR3 is CASSWGTSGSYNEQFF. The DNA of the CDR3 is TGTGCCAGCAGTTGGGGGACTAGCGGGTCCTACAATGAGCAGTTCTTC.

The V gene is TRBV19, the J gene TRBJ1-2; D gene unclear. The CDR3 has 13 residues. V was pared by 5 bases and J by 2 bases, with 9 bases between. Germline CDR1 and CDR2: LNHDA and SQIVND (reference sequence). The CDR3 DNA is TGTGCCAGTAGTGAGCAGGCAAACTATGGCTACACCTTC. It yields the protein CASSEQANYGYTF.

This clone was recorded only once. The gene calls are TRBV27 and TRBJ1-5, with D maybe TRBD1 (6 bases). CDR1 and CDR2 from the germline V gene are MNHEY and SMNVEV (reference sequence). The CDR3 sequence is 14 residues long. V shed 6 bases and J shed 3 bases, with 12 bases lying between them. The CDR3 region is CASRAGAINQPQHF. CDR3 sequence (DNA): TGTGCCAGCAGGGCAGGGGCGATCAATCAGCCCCAGCATTTT.

This sequence joins TRBV7-6 and TRBJ2-3; 9 bases align to TRBD2. The germline V gene has CDR1 SGHVS and CDR2 FNYEAQ. The ends lost 4 bases at V and 1 base at J; junction bases unmatched: 0. The CDR3 is made up of 14 amino acids. CDR3 bases: TGTGCCAGCAGCTCTAGCGGGGGCACAGATACGCAGTATTTT. Translation gives CASSSSGGTDTQYF.

This chain joins TRBV19 and TRBJ1-1; D is possibly TRBD1 (6 bases). The CDR3 spans 16 residues. Germline lookup yields CDR1 LNHDA and CDR2 SQIVND (reference sequence). With 4 bases removed from V and 5 bases from J, the gap between germline ends came to 20 bases. The CDR3 reads CASSNRQAGVGTEAFF. CDR3 DNA: TGTGCCAGTAGTAACCGACAGGCCGGGGTTGGGACTGAAGCTTTCTTT.

This rearrangement joins TRBV6-5 to TRBJ1-6; D is undetermined. Germline assignment: CDR1 MNHEY and CDR2 SVGAGI. V lost 0 bases and J lost 6, with 12 bases in between. CDR3 length: 16 amino acids. The chain's CDR3 is CASSYSPARSNSPLHF. The CDR3 nucleotides are TGTGCCAGCAGTTACTCGCCCGCGCGGAGTAATTCACCCCTCCACTTT.

The genes are TRBV7-9 and TRBJ2-2, with D uncertain. Germline V gene sequence: CDR1 SEHNR, CDR2 FQNEAQ (reference sequence). V was cut by 8 bases and J by 1 base, with 14 bases left in between. The length of the CDR3 is 15 residues. CDR3 DNA: TGTGCCAGCCCGCTCGCTGGCATGAACACCGGGGAGCTGTTTTTT. Translating gives CASPLAGMNTGELFF.

This sequence joins TRBV6-5 and TRBJ1-1, with D possibly matching TRBD1 (5 bases). The CDR3 totals 15 residues. Trimming cost V 1 base and J 2 bases, with 11 bases left between them. Germline loops: CDR1 MNHEY, CDR2 SVGAGI. The CDR3, as DNA: TGTGCCAGCAGTTACTTCCGGACATTTAACACTGAAGCTTTCTTT. As protein: CASSYFRTFNTEAFF.

The genes are TRBV7-9 and TRBJ1-1; the D is unclear. CDR3 length equals 14 residues. The germline V gene encodes CDR1 SEHNR and CDR2 FQNEAQ (reference sequence). V lost 0 bases, J lost 2 bases, and 7 bases lay in between. CDR3 loop: CASSLAGSNTEAFF. CDR3 DNA: TGTGCCAGCAGCTTAGCGGGCAGCAACACTGAAGCTTTCTTT.

This chain joins TRBV29-1 and TRBJ2-2; 7 bases are a match to TRBD1. J was trimmed by 3 bases and V by 0 bases; bases with no gene match: 4. The CDR3 has 15 residues. Germline V gene data show CDR1 as SQVTM and CDR2 as ANQGSEA. In DNA form, the CDR3 reads TGCAGCGTTGAAGATCGACAGGGCTACACCGGGGAGCTGTTTTTT. Protein: CSVEDRQGYTGELFF.

The chain joins TRBV7-6 to TRBJ1-1; D is ambiguous. V was trimmed by 2 bases and J by 1 base, leaving 8 bases between them. Germline V gene sequence: CDR1 SGHVS, CDR2 FNYEAQ. The CDR3 has 14 amino acids. The CDR3: CASSLRSKNTEAFF. In nucleotides, the CDR3 is TGTGCCAGCAGCTTAAGGTCTAAGAACACTGAAGCTTTCTTT.

The rearrangement links TRBV9 to TRBJ2-1; TRBD2 agrees at 8 bases. Trimming removed 4 bases from V and 2 bases from J; junction bases left unmatched: 5. The CDR3 has 15 amino acids. CDR1 is SGDLS and CDR2 is YYNGEE in the germline V gene. The CDR3 protein is CASSSGGDPYNEQFF. The CDR3 region has the DNA TGTGCCAGCAGCTCGGGAGGGGATCCCTACAATGAGCAGTTCTTC.

The J gene is TRBJ1-4, the V gene TRBV4-3, with a possible D match to TRBD1 (5 bases). The CDR3 covers 15 residues. The germline CDR1 and CDR2 sequences are LGHNA and YSLEER. V lost 4 bases and J lost 4, with 13 bases in between. CDR3 amino acids: CASSRRDGYNEKLFF. CDR3 DNA sequence: TGCGCCAGCAGCCGTAGGGACGGTTATAATGAAAAACTGTTTTTT.

This rearrangement joins TRBV7-8 to TRBJ2-3; 11 nucleotides match TRBD2. J was trimmed by 1 base and V by 4 bases; bases with no gene match: 13. CDR3 length: 19 residues. Germline values: CDR1 SGHVS, CDR2 FQNEAQ. The CDR3 sequence is CASSSNRLAGGGGTDTQYF. Written as DNA, the CDR3 is TGTGCCAGCAGCTCCAATCGTTTAGCGGGAGGGGGAGGCACAGATACGCAGTATTTT.

V is TRBV28 and J is TRBJ2-1; TRBD1 matches 7 bases. V shed 6 bases, J shed 2 bases, and the junction held 10 bases outside the gene matches. This CDR3 has 16 amino acids. Germline CDR1 MDHEN, CDR2 SYDVKM. This CDR3 reads CASSPPGQLTYNEQFF. The CDR3 DNA reads as TGTGCCAGCAGCCCACCGGGACAGCTAACCTACAATGAGCAGTTCTTC.

This clone was seen once. V usage is TRBV10-3 and J usage is TRBJ2-1; 13 positions match TRBD2. There are 21 residues in the CDR3. V lost 6 bases and J lost 10; bases outside the gene matches: 27. Germline V CDR1 and CDR2: ENHRY, SYGVKD. CDR3: CAIREPTPSTSTSGGEKEQFF. The DNA of the CDR3 is TGTGCCATCAGGGAGCCAACCCCCTCCACTAGCACTAGCGGGGGGGAAAAAGAGCAGTTCTTC.